The TCR beta chain described here comes from a study of shared clonotypes between healthy human individuals. Of note for this clone: The antigen is unknown.

The study's findings and limits: Rarefaction showed sorted-subset sequencing was incomplete despite large depth.

Naive-designated CD8 cells lacked CD45RO, were positively enriched for CCR7, and omitted terminally differentiated effector memory CD45RA+ cells. Germline CDR1 MDHEN, CDR2 SYDVKM. With V trimmed by 6 bases and J by 3 bases, 9 bases remained unmatched. The CDR3 sequence is 15 residues long. Genomic DNA from each subset was divided evenly over several immunoSEQ plates. On sorted subsets, replicate PCRs used approximately 190 ng DNA, or around 30,000 T cell genomes. TCRdb keeps only in-frame clones here, not all; method: immunoSEQ multiplex PCR. The sample records about 2 million clones, just under 95% being singletons.

The chain combines TRBV28 with TRBJ2-7, with 9 bases lining up with TRBD1. Material for sequencing was naive CD8+ T cells sorted from blood. The source is a man aged 18 to 30 in good health. The CDR3: CASSKGQGRLYEQYF. CDR3 nucleotide sequence: TGTGCCAGCAGCAAAGGACAGGGGCGGCTCTACGAGCAGTACTTC.